This note documents a single TCR beta chain sequence. This entry is derived from a study of CD8 T cells in Susac syndrome. An amount of RNA that ranged from about 0.45 to 1 ug was reverse transcribed with random hexamers. One entry per CDR3 protein, called by TCRdb with MiXCR from the immunoSEQ multiplex PCR reads. The sample shows roughly 120,000 distinct CDR3 sequences, about 92% of them seen only once. The sequence was collected from a human donor with multiple sclerosis. The specimen was CD4+ T cells from PBMCs.

The CDR3 protein is CASSGPGQWNTGELFF. CDR3 nucleotides: TGTGCCAGCAGCGGACCGGGACAGTGGAACACCGGGGAGCTGTTTTTT. V usage is TRBV9 and J usage is TRBJ2-2, with TRBD1 matching 7 bases. Germline CDR1 reads SGDLS; CDR2 reads YYNGEE. J lost 1 base, V lost 3 bases, and 6 bases had no gene match. The CDR3 has 16 residues.